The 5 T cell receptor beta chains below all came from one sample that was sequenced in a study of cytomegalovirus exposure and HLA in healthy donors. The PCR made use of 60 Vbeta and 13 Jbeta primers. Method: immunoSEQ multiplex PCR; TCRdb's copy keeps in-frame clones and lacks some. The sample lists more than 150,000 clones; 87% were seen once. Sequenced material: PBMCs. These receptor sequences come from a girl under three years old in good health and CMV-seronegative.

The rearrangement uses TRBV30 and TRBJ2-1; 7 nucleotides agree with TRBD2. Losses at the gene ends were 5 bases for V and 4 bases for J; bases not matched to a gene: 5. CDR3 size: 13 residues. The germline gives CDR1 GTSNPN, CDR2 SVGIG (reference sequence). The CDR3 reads CAWDGGIYNEQFF. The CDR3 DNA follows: TGTGCCTGGGACGGGGGGATATACAATGAGCAGTTCTTC. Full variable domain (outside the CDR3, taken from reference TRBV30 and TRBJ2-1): SQTIHQWPATLVQPVGSPLSLECTVEGTSNPNLYWYRQAAGRGLQLLFYSVGIGQISSEVPQNLSASRPQDRQFILSSKKLLLSDSGFYLCAWDGGIYNEQFFGPGTRLTVL.

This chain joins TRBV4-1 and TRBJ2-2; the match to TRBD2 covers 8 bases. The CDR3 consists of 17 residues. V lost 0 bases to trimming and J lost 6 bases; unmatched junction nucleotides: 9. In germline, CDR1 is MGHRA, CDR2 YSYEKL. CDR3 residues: CASSQEPAGEVAGELFF. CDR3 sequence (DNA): TGCGCCAGCAGCCAAGAGCCAGCGGGAGAGGTCGCCGGGGAGCTGTTTTTT.

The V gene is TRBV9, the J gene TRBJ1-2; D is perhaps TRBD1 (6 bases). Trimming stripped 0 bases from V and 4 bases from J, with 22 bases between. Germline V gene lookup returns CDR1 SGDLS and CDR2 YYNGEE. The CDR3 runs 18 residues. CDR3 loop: CASSVGSRGGDIPYGYTF. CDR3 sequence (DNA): TGTGCCAGCAGCGTAGGTTCCCGAGGGGGGGACATACCCTATGGCTACACCTTC. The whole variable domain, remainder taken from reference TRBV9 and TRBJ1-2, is DSGVTQTPKHLITATGQRVTLRCSPRSGDLSVYWYQQSLDQGLQFLIQYYNGEERAKGNILERFSAQQFPDLHSELNLSSLELGDSALYFCASSVGSRGGDIPYGYTFGSGTRLTVV.

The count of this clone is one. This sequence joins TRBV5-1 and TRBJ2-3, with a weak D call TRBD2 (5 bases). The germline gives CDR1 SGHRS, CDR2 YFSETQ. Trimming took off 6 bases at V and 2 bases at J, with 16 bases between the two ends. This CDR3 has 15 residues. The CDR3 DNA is TGCGCCAGCAATGGAGCTGGGAGCAACACAGATACGCAGTATTTT. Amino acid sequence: CASNGAGSNTDTQYF. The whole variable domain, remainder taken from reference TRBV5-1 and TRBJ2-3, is KAGVTQTPRYLIKTRGQQVTLSCSPISGHRSVSWYQQTPGQGLQFLFEYFSETQRNKGNFPGRFSGRQFSNSRSEMNVSTLELGDSALYLCASNGAGSNTDTQYFGPGTRLTVL.

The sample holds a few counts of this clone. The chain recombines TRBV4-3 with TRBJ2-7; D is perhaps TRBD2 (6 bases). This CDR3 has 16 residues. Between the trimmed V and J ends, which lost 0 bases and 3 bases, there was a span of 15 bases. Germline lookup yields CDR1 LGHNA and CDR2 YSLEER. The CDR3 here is CASSQEAAGEGYEQYF. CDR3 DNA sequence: TGCGCCAGCAGCCAAGAAGCAGCGGGTGAGGGCTACGAGCAGTACTTC.